This TCR beta chain was recovered during a study of T cells in Graves' hyperthyroidism and ophthalmopathy. From RNA transcripts, TCR beta CDR3 regions were amplified. In the first-round RT-PCR of the TCR CDR3, the HTBI primer set was used. TCRdb passed the multiplex PCR reads through MiXCR, listing each CDR3 protein once. The data show 300,000 to 450,000 distinct CDR3 sequences, around a quarter seen once. Uncontrolled infection, other autoimmune disease, pregnancy or lactation led to exclusion. It was 8.5 to 10 ml of fresh peripheral blood that supplied the PBMCs. Trimming cost V 6 bases and J 7 bases; bases outside gene matches: 3. CDR1 and CDR2 from the germline V gene are MNHNS and SASEGT. The CDR3 runs to 13 residues.

The TCR was taken from a man aged 45 to 65 with Graves' hyperthyroidism. This rearrangement joins TRBV6-1 to TRBJ2-1, with TRBD1 identical over 10 bases. What was sequenced was blood. The CDR3 nucleotides read TGTGCCAGCAGGGGACAGGGGACGAATGAGCAGTTCTTC. Protein: CASRGQGTNEQFF.